Shown below are 5 T cell receptor beta chains from a single sample sequenced in a study of CD8+ T cells in alopecia areata. Once RNA had been extracted, it was reverse transcribed into cDNA to act as the sequencing template. Assay: immunoSEQ multiplex PCR; the TCRdb copy retains only in-frame clones and omits some. The data contain 170,000 or so clones, 50% to 75% of them singletons. This specimen was CD4+ T cells sorted from blood, taken at week 0. Receptor source: a human donor with alopecia areata.

The chain is built from TRBV30 and TRBJ2-1; a weak D match, TRBD2 (5 bases). V was clipped by 4 bases and J by 2 bases, with 12 bases between them. The CDR3 sequence is 14 residues long. Germline V gives CDR1 GTSNPN, CDR2 SVGIG (reference sequence). As DNA, the CDR3 is TGTGCCTGGATGAGGGAACTAACCTACAATGAGCAGTTCTTC. Protein product: CAWMRELTYNEQFF.

V usage is TRBV30 and J usage is TRBJ2-7, with D possibly being TRBD1 (6 bases). V was shortened by 0 bases and J by 11 bases, with 11 bases between the two germline ends. Germline-derived CDR1 and CDR2 are GTSNPN and SVGIG (reference sequence). This CDR3 contains 11 residues. The CDR3 here is CAWSVRGIKYF. CDR3 nucleotides: TGTGCCTGGAGTGTAAGGGGGATTAAGTACTTC.

Turning to this clone: The junction and the germline gene differ at one end; a read error may be behind it. V and J are TRBV19 and TRBJ2-3; tentatively, D is TRBD1 (5 bases). Germline V lookup: CDR1 LNHDA, CDR2 SQIVND (reference sequence). This CDR3 is 14 amino acids long. CDR3 nucleotides: TGTGCCAGTAGTATTCGGCAGACCACAGGTACGCAGTATTTT. This translates into CASSIRQTTGTQYF.

This clone came up many times. V usage is TRBV7-9 and J usage is TRBJ2-4, with a possible D match to TRBD1 (5 bases). V lost 2 bases and J lost 6, with 14 bases in between. In germline, CDR1 is SEHNR, CDR2 FQNEAQ (reference sequence). This CDR3 region has 15 residues. The CDR3 DNA sequence: TGTGCCAGCAGCTTATCCACAGGAATGGGAAACATTCAGTACTTC. Translated: CASSLSTGMGNIQYF.

The chain carries TRBV7-9 and TRBJ1-1; D possibly corresponds to TRBD1 (5 bases). Germline CDR1 SEHNR, CDR2 FQNEAQ (reference sequence). With 4 bases removed from V and 4 bases from J, the gap between germline ends came to 16 bases. CDR3 length equals 15 residues. The DNA of the CDR3 is TGTGCCAGCAGCTCCCCCCTGGGGGGTGGCACTGAAGCTTTCTTT. Its protein is CASSSPLGGGTEAFF.